This record covers a single T cell receptor (beta chain). The antigen remains undetermined. The data were taken from a study of Tregs in tolerant kidney transplant recipients. Profiling relied on immunoSEQ multiplex PCR, and the TCRdb table lists in-frame clones only, not all of them. The sample includes approximately 81,000 clones, 91% seen only once; the top ten take 1.6%. CDR3 size: 12 residues. Germline CDR1 reads SEHNR; CDR2 reads FQNEAQ (reference sequence). V lost 0 bases, J lost 8 bases, and 7 bases lay in between. Related graft donors supplied nonmyeloablative bone marrow transplants, and mixed chimerism was transient. Unstimulated Tregs (CD4+CD25+CD127-) and CD4+CD25- non-Tregs were sorted from PBMCs. Whole-study findings and limits: Biological reproducibility was not directly addressed in this study.

Sequencing used CD4+ T cells from blood (PBMCs), obtained 24 months after the transplant. The chain combines TRBV7-9 with TRBJ1-2; no clear D gene. The TCR comes from a human patient who received a combined kidney and bone marrow transplant. Some T cells may have originated in the graft donor. The CDR3 loop reads CASSLAEWGYTF. Written as DNA, the CDR3 is TGTGCCAGCAGCTTAGCGGAGTGGGGCTACACCTTC.